This T cell receptor (beta chain) appears in the sequencing data of a study of blood T cell repertoires in COVID-19. Background on the study: There were acute and convalescent COVID-19 samples, and they came from the United States, Italy and Spain. Nucleic acid was either cDNA or gDNA, and it came from T cells, B-cell-depleted T cells, or PBMCs.

The authors' processing: Reference gene primer amplification in the assay estimated nucleated cell counts. Data came from immunoSEQ multiplex PCR; TCRdb stores just in-frame clones and leaves some out. V and J calls and clone size are given by that table; D and trimming were obtained from the DNA. This table holds some 60,000 clones, 81% found once. The sequencing input was peripheral blood. The receptor's source is a woman older than 75 with active or convalescent COVID-19.

The CDR3 sequence is CASSYFGGNEQFF. The CDR3 nucleotides read TGTGCCAGCAGTTATTTCGGGGGCAATGAGCAGTTCTTC. V gene TRBV6-2 or TRBV6-3 combines with J gene TRBJ2-1, with D possibly being TRBD2 (6 bases). Germline loops: CDR1 MNHEY, CDR2 SVGEGT. Trimming removed 3 bases at V and 6 bases at J, with 9 bases between. The CDR3 has 13 residues.